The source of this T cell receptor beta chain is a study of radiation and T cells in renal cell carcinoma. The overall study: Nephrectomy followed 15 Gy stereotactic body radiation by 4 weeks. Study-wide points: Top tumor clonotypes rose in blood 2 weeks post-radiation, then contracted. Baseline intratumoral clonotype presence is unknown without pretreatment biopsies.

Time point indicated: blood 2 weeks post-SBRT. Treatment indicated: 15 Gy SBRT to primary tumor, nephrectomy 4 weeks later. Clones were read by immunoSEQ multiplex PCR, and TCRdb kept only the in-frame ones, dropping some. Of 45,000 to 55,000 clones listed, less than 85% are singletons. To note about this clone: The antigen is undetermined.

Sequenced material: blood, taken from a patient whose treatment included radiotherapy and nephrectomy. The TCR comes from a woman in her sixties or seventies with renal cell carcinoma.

This chain's CDR3 is CASSRRDRNTYGYTF. DNA for the CDR3: TGTGCCAGCAGCCGCCGGGACAGGAATACTTATGGCTACACCTTC. The chain links TRBV7-9 to TRBJ1-2; 8 bases match TRBD1. This CDR3 is 15 amino acids long. Trimming at V came to 5 bases and at J to 5 bases, leaving 10 bases not matched to a gene. CDR1 SEHNR and CDR2 FQNEAQ come from the germline V gene (reference sequence). Full variable domain (rest looked up from reference TRBV7-9 and TRBJ1-2): DTGVSQNPRHKITKRGQNVTFRCDPISEHNRLYWYRQTLGQGPEFLTYFQNEAQLEKSRLLSDRFSAERPKGSFSTLEIQRTEQGDSAMYLCASSRRDRNTYGYTFGSGTRLTVV.